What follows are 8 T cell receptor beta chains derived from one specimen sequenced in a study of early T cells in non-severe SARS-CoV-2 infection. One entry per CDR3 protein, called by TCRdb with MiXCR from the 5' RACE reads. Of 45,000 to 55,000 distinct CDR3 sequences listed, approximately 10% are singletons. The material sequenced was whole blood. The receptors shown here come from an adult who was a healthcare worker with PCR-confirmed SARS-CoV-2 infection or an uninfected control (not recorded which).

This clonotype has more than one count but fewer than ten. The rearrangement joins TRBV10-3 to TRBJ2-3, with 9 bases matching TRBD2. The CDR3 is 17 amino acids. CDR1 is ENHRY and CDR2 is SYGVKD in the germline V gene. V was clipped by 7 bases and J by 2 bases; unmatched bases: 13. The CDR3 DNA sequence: TGTGCCATCAAAGGAGCGATAGCGGGGGAGGACACAGATACGCAGTATTTT. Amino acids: CAIKGAIAGEDTDTQYF.

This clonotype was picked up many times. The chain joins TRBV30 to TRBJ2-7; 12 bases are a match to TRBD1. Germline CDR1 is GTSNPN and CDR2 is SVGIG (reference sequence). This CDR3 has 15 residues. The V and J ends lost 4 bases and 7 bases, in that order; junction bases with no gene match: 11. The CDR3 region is CAWTWGQGALKEQYF. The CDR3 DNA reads TGTGCCTGGACCTGGGGACAGGGGGCGCTGAAAGAGCAGTACTTC.

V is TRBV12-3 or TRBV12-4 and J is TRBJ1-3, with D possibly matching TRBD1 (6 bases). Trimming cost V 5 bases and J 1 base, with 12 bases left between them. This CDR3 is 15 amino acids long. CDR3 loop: CASSPDRTSGNTIYF. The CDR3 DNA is TGTGCCAGCAGTCCCGACAGGACTTCTGGAAACACCATATATTTT.

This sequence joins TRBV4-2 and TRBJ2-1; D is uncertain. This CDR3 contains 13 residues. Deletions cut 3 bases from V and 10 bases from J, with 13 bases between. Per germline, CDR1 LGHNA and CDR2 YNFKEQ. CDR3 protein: CASSQETHGEQFF. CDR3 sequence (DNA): TGTGCCAGCAGCCAGGAAACTCACGGGGAGCAGTTCTTC.

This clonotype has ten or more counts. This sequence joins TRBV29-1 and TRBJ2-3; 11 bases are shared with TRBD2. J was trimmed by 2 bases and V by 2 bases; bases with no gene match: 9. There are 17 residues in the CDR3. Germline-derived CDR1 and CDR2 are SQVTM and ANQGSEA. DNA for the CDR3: TGCAGCGTTGAAAACCTGGGGACTAGCGGATCCACAGATACGCAGTATTTT. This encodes CSVENLGTSGSTDTQYF.

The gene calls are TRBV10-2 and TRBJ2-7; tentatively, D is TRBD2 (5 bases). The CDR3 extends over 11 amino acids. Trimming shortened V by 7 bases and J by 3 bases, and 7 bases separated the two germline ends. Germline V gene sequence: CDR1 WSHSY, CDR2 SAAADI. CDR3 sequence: CASTGVYEQYF. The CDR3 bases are TGCGCCAGCACCGGGGTCTACGAGCAGTACTTC.

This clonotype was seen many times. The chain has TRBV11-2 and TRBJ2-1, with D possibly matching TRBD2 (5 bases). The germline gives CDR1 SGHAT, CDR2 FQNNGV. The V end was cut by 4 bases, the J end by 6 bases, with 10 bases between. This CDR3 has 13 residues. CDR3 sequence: CASSSLGVNEQFF. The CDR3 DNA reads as TGTGCCAGCAGCTCGTTGGGAGTCAATGAGCAGTTCTTC. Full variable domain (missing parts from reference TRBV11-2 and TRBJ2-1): EAGVAQSPRYKIIEKRQSVAFWCNPISGHATLYWYQQILGQGPKLLIQFQNNGVVDDSQLPKDRFSAERLKGVDSTLKIQPAKLEDSAVYLCASSSLGVNEQFFGPGTRLTVL.

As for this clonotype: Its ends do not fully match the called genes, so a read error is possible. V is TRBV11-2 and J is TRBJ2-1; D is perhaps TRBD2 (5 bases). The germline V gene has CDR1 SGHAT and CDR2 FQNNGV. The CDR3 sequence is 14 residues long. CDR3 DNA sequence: TGTGCCAGCGGCTTGAGGGAATTATACAATGAGCAGTTCTTC. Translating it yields CASGLRELYNEQFF.